These 27 T cell receptor beta chains originate from one sample sequenced in a study of shared clonotypes between healthy human individuals. Naive CD8 populations comprised CD45RO-negative cells positively selected for CCR7, excluding terminally differentiated effector memory CD45RA+ cells. TCRdb's table, derived via immunoSEQ multiplex PCR, lists solely in-frame clones and lacks some. The repertoire consists of 450,000 to 700,000 clones, with 95% to 96% occurring once and the leading ten covering 0.11%. Sequencing was performed on naive CD8+ T cells sorted from blood. Source of these receptors: a woman aged 25-40 years in good health.

The rearrangement joins TRBV27 to TRBJ2-1; 10 nucleotides agree with TRBD2. The germline V gene has CDR1 MNHEY and CDR2 SMNVEV (reference sequence). The CDR3 is 13 amino acids. V lost 3 bases to trimming and J lost 10 bases; unmatched junction nucleotides: 3. CDR3 nucleotide sequence: TGTGCCAGCAGTTTCGGAGCGGGAGGGGAGCAGTTCTTC. Translated, it gives CASSFGAGGEQFF.

This clone was detected only once. V is TRBV7-2 and J is TRBJ1-1; D unclear. The germline V gene has CDR1 SGHTA and CDR2 FQGNSA. The V gene lost 1 base and the J gene lost 1 base, with 4 bases spanning the gap. This CDR3 has 13 amino acids. The CDR3 DNA reads as TGTGCCAGCAGCTTAGGAACGAACACTGAAGCTTTCTTT. Its protein is CASSLGTNTEAFF.

The rearrangement joins TRBV2 to TRBJ1-5, with 8 nucleotides matching TRBD1. The germline gives CDR1 SNHLY, CDR2 FYNNEI. CDR3 length: 16 residues. J lost 3 bases, V lost 1 base, and 5 bases had no gene match. The CDR3 region has the DNA TGTGCCAGCAGTGAAGGAGCGACAGGGGACAATCAGCCCCAGCATTTT. Its protein product is CASSEGATGDNQPQHF.

The chain couples TRBV6-6 to TRBJ2-1, with 9 bases that match TRBD1. The germline V gene encodes CDR1 MNHNY and CDR2 SVGAGI (reference sequence). This CDR3 is 16 amino acids long. Trimming took 4 bases from V and 7 from J; bases not matched to a gene: 11. In DNA, the CDR3 is TGTGCCAGCAGTTCGGGCGGGACAGGGAACCTTAATGAGCAGTTCTTC. This translates into CASSSGGTGNLNEQFF.

The rearrangement uses TRBV14 and TRBJ1-1; D is undetermined. Trimming stripped 4 bases from V and 2 bases from J, with 17 bases between. The CDR3 is 16 residues long. Germline V gene data show CDR1 as SGHDN and CDR2 as FVKESK. The DNA for the CDR3 is TGTGCCAGCAGCCTAGGTACCATGCAAGTTAACACTGAAGCTTTCTTT. Protein: CASSLGTMQVNTEAFF.

The chain joins TRBV19 to TRBJ2-2, with a weak D call TRBD1 (5 bases). V dropped 8 bases and J dropped 6 bases, with 13 bases sitting between them. The CDR3 runs to 13 residues. Germline CDR1 is LNHDA and CDR2 is SQIVND (reference sequence). CDR3 in amino acids: CASWQGWSGELFF. CDR3 coding DNA: TGTGCCAGTTGGCAGGGATGGTCCGGGGAGCTGTTTTTT. Variable domain in full (rest from reference TRBV19 and TRBJ2-2): DGGITQSPKYLFRKEGQNVTLSCEQNLNHDAMYWYRQDPGQGLRLIYYSQIVNDFQKGDIAEGYSVSREKKESFPLTVTSAQKNPTAFYLCASWQGWSGELFFGEGSRLTVL.

The chain combines TRBV27 with TRBJ1-1; no firm D call. V shed 6 bases and J shed 0 bases, with 8 bases lying between them. CDR3 length equals 13 residues. Germline V lookup: CDR1 MNHEY, CDR2 SMNVEV (reference sequence). Here the CDR3 DNA reads TGTGCCAGCAGGGTTATGATGAACACTGAAGCTTTCTTT. This translates into CASRVMMNTEAFF.

This sequence joins TRBV27 and TRBJ1-5, with 7 bases fitting TRBD1. With V trimmed by 4 bases and J by 6 bases, 6 bases remained unmatched. Germline CDR1 MNHEY, CDR2 SMNVEV (reference sequence). The CDR3 is 14 residues long. The CDR3: CASSWTGGGQPQHF. CDR3 coding DNA: TGTGCCAGCAGTTGGACAGGTGGCGGTCAGCCCCAGCATTTT.

The chain has TRBV10-2 and TRBJ2-3; D gene ambiguous. The CDR3 has 13 residues. CDR1 WSHSY and CDR2 SAAADI come from the germline V gene. V lost 1 base and J lost 2, with 4 bases in between. CDR3 DNA: TGCGCCAGCAGTGAGTTGAACACAGATACGCAGTATTTT. As protein: CASSELNTDTQYF.

V and J are TRBV4-1 and TRBJ2-7; tentative D call: TRBD1 (5 bases). CDR1 and CDR2 from the germline V gene are MGHRA and YSYEKL. Trimming pared 4 bases from V and 4 bases from J, leaving 14 bases between. The CDR3 covers 14 residues. The CDR3: CASSPTRTTYEQYF. CDR3 in DNA: TGCGCCAGCAGCCCAACCAGGACAACTTACGAGCAGTACTTC.

The chain employs TRBV13 and TRBJ2-7, with 11 bases that match TRBD2. CDR1 PRHDT and CDR2 FYEKMQ come from the germline V gene (reference sequence). The CDR3 sequence is 15 residues long. V lost 5 bases to trimming and J lost 2 bases; unmatched junction nucleotides: 5. For the CDR3, the DNA is TGTGCCAGCAGCCTGGGACTAGCGGTAACCTACGAGCAGTACTTC. It encodes CASSLGLAVTYEQYF.

The V gene is TRBV9, the J gene TRBJ2-1; 9 positions match TRBD2. Losses at the gene ends were 0 bases for V and 10 bases for J; bases not matched to a gene: 8. The CDR3 length is 15 residues. From germline, CDR1 is SGDLS and CDR2 YYNGEE. CDR3 protein: CASSVAGGRAYEQFF. The CDR3 region has the DNA TGTGCCAGCAGCGTAGCTGGCGGGAGGGCCTACGAGCAGTTCTTC. Full variable domain (remainder filled in from reference TRBV9 and TRBJ2-1): DSGVTQTPKHLITATGQRVTLRCSPRSGDLSVYWYQQSLDQGLQFLIQYYNGEERAKGNILERFSAQQFPDLHSELNLSSLELGDSALYFCASSVAGGRAYEQFFGPGTRLTVL.

V usage is TRBV18 and J usage is TRBJ2-7; D not resolved. Trimming left V 5 bases short and J 6 bases short, with 14 bases between. The CDR3 loop spans 13 amino acids. Germline CDR1 KGHSH, CDR2 LQKENI. The CDR3 coding sequence is TGTGCCAGCTCAATCAACCGGGTCCGCGAGCAGTACTTC. Translated: CASSINRVREQYF.

The chain carries TRBV20-1 and TRBJ2-5, with D hard to call. Trimming took off 6 bases at V and 1 base at J, with 6 bases between the two ends. Germline V CDR1 and CDR2: DFQATT, SNEGSKA (reference sequence). This CDR3 has 11 amino acids. As DNA, the CDR3 is TGCAGTGCAAGGACCCAAGAGACCCAGTACTTC. This sequence encodes CSARTQETQYF.

V and J are TRBV19 and TRBJ2-7, with D possibly TRBD1 on 6 matching bases. V lost 10 bases, J lost 0 bases, and 16 bases lay in between. The CDR3 covers 14 residues. Germline lookup yields CDR1 LNHDA and CDR2 SQIVND (reference sequence). The CDR3 protein is CATQETGFSYEQYF. The CDR3 DNA is TGTGCCACGCAGGAGACAGGATTCTCCTACGAGCAGTACTTC.

The rearrangement uses TRBV7-9 and TRBJ2-2; 16 bases match TRBD2. V lost 5 bases and J lost 2; bases outside the gene matches: 5. The CDR3 has 18 amino acids. Germline-derived CDR1 and CDR2 are SEHNR and FQNEAQ (reference sequence). The CDR3 nucleotides read TGTGCCAGCAGCCCCGGGACTAGCGGGAGGGGTAACACCGGGGAGCTGTTTTTT. Its translation is CASSPGTSGRGNTGELFF.

This chain joins TRBV2 and TRBJ2-7; no firm D call. In germline, CDR1 is SNHLY, CDR2 FYNNEI. V was shortened by 5 bases and J by 2 bases, with 10 bases between the two germline ends. This CDR3 is 13 amino acids long. The CDR3 loop reads CASSRTVTYEQYF. The CDR3 coding sequence is TGTGCCAGCAGTAGGACGGTGACCTACGAGCAGTACTTC. The whole variable domain, remainder taken from reference TRBV2 and TRBJ2-7, is EPEVTQTPSHQVTQMGQEVILRCVPISNHLYFYWYRQILGQKVEFLVSFYNNEISEKSEIFDDQFSVERPDGSNFTLKIRSTKLEDSAMYFCASSRTVTYEQYFGPGTRLTVT.

The V call is TRBV5-6, the J call TRBJ2-4; no clear D. CDR1 and CDR2 from the germline V gene are SGHDT and YYEEEE. The V end was cut by 3 bases, the J end by 0 bases, with 7 bases between. The CDR3 has 14 residues. The chain's CDR3 is CASSSTLAKNIQYF. CDR3 bases: TGTGCCAGCAGCTCAACATTAGCCAAAAACATTCAGTACTTC.

Only a few counts were recorded for this clone. This sequence joins TRBV6-5 and TRBJ2-1; unclear D gene. Trimming removed 6 bases from V and 12 bases from J, with 12 bases in between. CDR3 size: 11 residues. Germline V gene lookup returns CDR1 MNHEY and CDR2 SVGAGI. CDR3 DNA: TGTGCCAGCAGCACTGGACCTGGGCAGTTCTTC. Translation: CASSTGPGQFF.

The chain recombines TRBV7-6 with TRBJ1-4, with TRBD1 matching 7 bases. The germline V gene has CDR1 SGHVS and CDR2 FNYEAQ. The CDR3 is made up of 15 amino acids. Unmatched junction bases numbered 3, after V lost 1 base and J lost 4 bases. The CDR3 loop is CASSLGGQLNEKLFF. As DNA, the CDR3 is TGTGCCAGCAGCTTAGGGGGACAGCTTAATGAAAAACTGTTTTTT.

The J gene is TRBJ1-1, the V gene TRBV29-1; TRBD1 matches at 7 bases. The length of the CDR3 is 14 residues. Per the germline V gene, CDR1 is SQVTM and CDR2 is ANQGSEA. With 2 bases clipped from V and 3 bases from J, the junction kept 6 bases outside the gene matches. DNA of the CDR3: TGCAGCGTTGAATGGAGGGGGCGGGACACTGAAGCTTTCTTT. This sequence encodes CSVEWRGRDTEAFF.

CDR3 sequence: CASSSNFYEQYF. DNA for the CDR3: TGTGCCAGCAGCTCGAACTTCTACGAGCAGTACTTC. The chain employs TRBV7-9 and TRBJ2-7, with no clear D. Germline V gene lookup returns CDR1 SEHNR and CDR2 FQNEAQ (reference sequence). This CDR3 is 12 amino acids long. Trimming stripped 4 bases from V and 3 bases from J, with 7 bases between.

This sequence joins TRBV2 and TRBJ2-3; D uncertain. This CDR3 is 12 amino acids long. CDR1 SNHLY and CDR2 FYNNEI come from the germline V gene. Between the trimmed V and J ends, which lost 6 bases and 3 bases, there was a span of 7 bases. CDR3 in DNA: TGTGCCAGCAGAGGGCTAACAGATACGCAGTATTTT. Its protein is CASRGLTDTQYF.

The chain links TRBV4-2 to TRBJ2-7, with 8 bases aligning to TRBD2. This CDR3 spans 14 amino acids. Germline lookup yields CDR1 LGHNA and CDR2 YNFKEQ. V dropped 1 base and J dropped 6; count of bases not matched to a gene: 5. CDR3 sequence (DNA): TGTGCCAGCAGCCAAGTCGGGGGGGCGGGCGAGCAGTACTTC. Amino acid sequence: CASSQVGGAGEQYF.

This clone appeared a single time. The V gene is TRBV2, the J gene TRBJ2-3; D uncertain. The CDR3 loop spans 18 amino acids. From germline, CDR1 is SNHLY and CDR2 FYNNEI. Trimming removed 1 base at V and 0 bases at J, with 17 bases between. The CDR3 reads CASSEDSDGRTSTDTQYF. The CDR3 bases are TGTGCCAGCAGTGAAGATTCGGACGGACGCACTAGCACAGATACGCAGTATTTT.

This chain connects TRBV28 to TRBJ1-1; TRBD1 is a possible D gene (5 bases). This CDR3 spans 13 amino acids. The V end lost 10 bases, the J end lost 8 bases, and 20 bases lay between the germline ends. CDR1 is MDHEN and CDR2 is SYDVKM in the germline V gene. The CDR3: CATHERGREEAFF. In DNA, the CDR3 is TGTGCCACCCATGAACGGGGCCGGGAGGAAGCTTTCTTT.

The chain joins TRBV9 to TRBJ2-7; TRBD1 matches 10 bases. Germline loops: CDR1 SGDLS, CDR2 YYNGEE. The CDR3 loop spans 16 amino acids. Trimming at V came to 3 bases and at J to 1 base, leaving 7 bases not matched to a gene. For the CDR3, the DNA is TGTGCCAGCAGCGCCTCCACGGACAGGGGGTCCTACGAGCAGTACTTC. It codes for CASSASTDRGSYEQYF. Combining the CDR3 with reference TRBV9 and TRBJ2-7 gives the whole variable domain DSGVTQTPKHLITATGQRVTLRCSPRSGDLSVYWYQQSLDQGLQFLIQYYNGEERAKGNILERFSAQQFPDLHSELNLSSLELGDSALYFCASSASTDRGSYEQYFGPGTRLTVT.